Reported below is one T cell receptor (beta chain). Only in-frame clones appear in the TCRdb table, and some are missing; sequencing was by immunoSEQ multiplex PCR. In the table there are around 62,000 clones, roughly 93% of which are singletons. The sample belongs to a study of T cell changes during pregnancy in multiple sclerosis. Losses at the gene ends were 5 bases for V and 4 bases for J; bases not matched to a gene: 8. There are 15 residues in the CDR3. CDR1 and CDR2 from the germline V gene are MNHEY and SMNVEV (reference sequence). The chain joins TRBV27 to TRBJ2-7; 10 bases match TRBD2. Specimen: CD8+ T cells from peripheral blood mononuclear cells, collected in the second trimester of pregnancy. This TCR derives from a female donor with multiple sclerosis, enrolled in a pregnancy study. CDR3 DNA sequence: TGTGCCAGCAGTCTGAGCGGGAGGGCCGGGTACGAGCAGTACTTC. Its translation is CASSLSGRAGYEQYF.